What follows are 18 T cell receptor beta chains derived from one specimen sequenced in a study of CD4 T cells in relation to SARS-CoV-2 and coronaviruses. Unexposed donor CD4+ T cells date from 2011-2018, before the COVID-19 pandemic. CD4+ T cells were isolated from the cells after 10 days of culture. No antigen is known for these receptors. TCRdb keeps only in-frame clones here, not all; method: immunoSEQ multiplex PCR. The table includes 25,000 to 30,000 clones, about 70% detected once. Sequencing was performed on CD4+ T cells from PBMCs, cultured in vitro. These receptors all stem from a human donor in good health.

V is TRBV5-1 and J is TRBJ1-5; 8 bases fit TRBD1. The trim removed 2 bases at V and 5 bases at J, leaving 9 bases unmatched. This CDR3 contains 16 residues. Germline V lookup: CDR1 SGHRS, CDR2 YFSETQ. The CDR3 coding sequence is TGCGCCAGCAGCTTTCGGGGGCGACAGGGGCATCAGCCCCAGCATTTT. It yields the protein CASSFRGRQGHQPQHF.

This clone was observed a few times. This sequence joins TRBV29-1 and TRBJ1-1; the D gene is possibly TRBD1 (5 bases). CDR1 SQVTM and CDR2 ANQGSEA come from the germline V gene. The CDR3 has 13 residues. V was clipped by 1 base and J by 8 bases, with 14 bases between them. The CDR3 DNA reads TGCAGCGTTGAAGGGCGACAGCGACAGGAAGCTTTCTTT. Amino acids: CSVEGRQRQEAFF. Full variable domain (rest looked up from reference TRBV29-1 and TRBJ1-1): SAVISQKPSRDICQRGTSLTIQCQVDSQVTMMFWYRQQPGQSLTLIATANQGSEATYESGFVIDKFPISRPNLTFSTLTVSNMSPEDSSIYLCSVEGRQRQEAFFGQGTRLTVV.

This chain connects TRBV7-2 to TRBJ2-2; D not resolved. Germline CDR1 and CDR2: SGHTA and FQGNSA. This CDR3 has 16 residues. V shed 1 base and J shed 6 bases, with 15 bases lying between them. The CDR3 region is CASSLGRPSGAGELFF. The CDR3 region has the DNA TGTGCCAGCAGCTTAGGCCGGCCAAGTGGGGCCGGGGAGCTGTTTTTT.

The chain joins TRBV7-9 to TRBJ1-2; D gene uncertain. From germline, CDR1 is SEHNR and CDR2 FQNEAQ (reference sequence). The CDR3 covers 10 residues. V shed 5 bases and J shed 9 bases, with 7 bases lying between them. CDR3 nucleotides: TGTGCCAGCAGCGAGGAAAGCTACACCTTC. This codes for CASSEESYTF. The variable domain in full, completed from reference TRBV7-9 and TRBJ1-2, reads DTGVSQNPRHKITKRGQNVTFRCDPISEHNRLYWYRQTLGQGPEFLTYFQNEAQLEKSRLLSDRFSAERPKGSFSTLEIQRTEQGDSAMYLCASSEESYTFGSGTRLTVV.

The chain links TRBV2 to TRBJ2-5; D remains unclear. V shed 5 bases and J shed 4 bases, with 5 bases lying between them. CDR1 and CDR2 (germline): SNHLY, FYNNEI. This CDR3 spans 11 amino acids. The CDR3 region has the DNA TGTGCCAGCAGTTATGGAGAGACCCAGTACTTC. Translation: CASSYGETQYF.

The rearrangement uses TRBV19 and TRBJ2-7; D unresolved. CDR3 size: 13 residues. Per germline, CDR1 LNHDA and CDR2 SQIVND (reference sequence). Trimming took 4 bases from V and 5 from J, leaving 12 bases between them. The CDR3 region has the DNA TGTGCCAGTAGTACGGTTCCAGGAAACGAGCAGTACTTC. Amino acids: CASSTVPGNEQYF.

The chain has TRBV4-3 and TRBJ1-2; TRBD1 aligns across 9 bases. The CDR3 is 16 residues long. Trimming cost V 0 bases and J 3 bases; bases outside gene matches: 5. The germline V gene has CDR1 LGHNA and CDR2 YSLEER. CDR3 amino acids: CASSQDHRGLDYGYTF. Written as DNA, the CDR3 is TGCGCCAGCAGCCAAGATCACAGGGGGCTCGACTATGGCTACACCTTC.

The chain carries TRBV5-5 and TRBJ1-1; D remains ambiguous. Per the germline V gene, CDR1 is SGHKS and CDR2 is YYEKEE (reference sequence). The CDR3 extends over 15 amino acids. V gave up 0 bases and J gave up 0 bases, with 9 bases separating them. CDR3 nucleotides: TGTGCCAGCAGCTTGGTTGGGGATTTGAACACTGAAGCTTTCTTT. It encodes CASSLVGDLNTEAFF. Filled out from reference TRBV5-5 and TRBJ1-1, the complete variable domain reads DAGVTQSPTHLIKTRGQQVTLRCSPISGHKSVSWYQQVLGQGPQFIFQYYEKEERGRGNFPDRFSARQFPNYSSELNVNALLLGDSALYLCASSLVGDLNTEAFFGQGTRLTVV.

V usage is TRBV7-2 and J usage is TRBJ2-2; TRBD2 aligns across 7 bases. J was trimmed by 4 bases and V by 0 bases; bases with no gene match: 2. The CDR3 consists of 15 residues. Per germline, CDR1 SGHTA and CDR2 FQGNSA. The chain's CDR3 is CASSLAGGATGELFF. CDR3 bases: TGTGCCAGCAGCTTAGCGGGAGGGGCCACCGGGGAGCTGTTTTTT.

The chain recombines TRBV2 with TRBJ1-2; D unresolved. CDR1 is SNHLY, CDR2 FYNNEI, per germline. There are 14 residues in the CDR3. V was cut by 5 bases and J by 5 bases, with 15 bases left in between. CDR3: CASSSSLLGYGYTF. The DNA of the CDR3 is TGTGCCAGCAGTTCATCCCTCCTAGGATATGGCTACACCTTC.

In its sample, this clone was seen a few times. V is TRBV11-3 and J is TRBJ1-1; D uncertain. CDR1 is SGHNT and CDR2 is YENEEA in the germline V gene. The CDR3 has 9 amino acids. The V end was cut by 3 bases, the J end by 7 bases, with 0 bases between. The CDR3 is CASSFEAFF. The CDR3 DNA reads as TGTGCCAGCAGCTTTGAAGCTTTCTTT. Using reference TRBV11-3 and TRBJ1-1 for the parts outside the CDR3, the full variable domain is EAGVVQSPRYKIIEKKQPVAFWCNPISGHNTLYWYLQNLGQGPELLIRYENEEAVDDSQLPKDRFSAERLKGVDSTLKIQPAELGDSAVYLCASSFEAFFGQGTRLTVV.

V usage is TRBV19 and J usage is TRBJ2-3; D not resolved. Trimming took off 7 bases at V and 1 base at J, with 9 bases between the two ends. Looked up from germline, CDR1 is LNHDA and CDR2 is SQIVND (reference sequence). The CDR3 runs 13 residues. The CDR3 loop is CASNRARTDTQYF. In DNA form, the CDR3 reads TGTGCCAGTAATCGGGCGCGCACAGATACGCAGTATTTT.

The chain has TRBV2 and TRBJ2-1; D gene unclear. There are 11 residues in the CDR3. V shed 4 bases and J shed 10 bases, with 8 bases lying between them. Germline CDR1 reads SNHLY; CDR2 reads FYNNEI. CDR3 coding DNA: TGTGCCAGCAGTGCGACTTGGGAGCAGTTCTTC. It yields the protein CASSATWEQFF.

This chain joins TRBV7-8 and TRBJ2-1, with TRBD2 as a possible D gene (6 bases). This CDR3 comprises 14 residues. Germline V CDR1 and CDR2: SGHVS, FQNEAQ. Trimming removed 4 bases from V and 5 bases from J, with 12 bases in between. CDR3 amino acids: CASSWVGGDNEQFF. The DNA of the CDR3 is TGTGCCAGCAGCTGGGTCGGGGGAGACAATGAGCAGTTCTTC.

The chain is built from TRBV5-1 and TRBJ2-2, with D hard to call. The V end was cut by 4 bases, the J end by 4 bases, with 11 bases between. The CDR3 has 14 residues. The V gene's germline CDR1 is SGHRS and CDR2 YFSETQ. CDR3 in amino acids: CASSVHWVTGELFF. CDR3 in DNA: TGCGCCAGCAGCGTCCATTGGGTCACCGGGGAGCTGTTTTTT. The full variable domain, rest sourced from reference TRBV5-1 and TRBJ2-2, is KAGVTQTPRYLIKTRGQQVTLSCSPISGHRSVSWYQQTPGQGLQFLFEYFSETQRNKGNFPGRFSGRQFSNSRSEMNVSTLELGDSALYLCASSVHWVTGELFFGEGSRLTVL.

V gene TRBV14 combines with J gene TRBJ2-5, with 15 bases matching TRBD2. The CDR3 contains 15 residues. CDR1 is SGHDN, CDR2 FVKESK, per germline. With V trimmed by 4 bases and J by 4 bases, 1 base remained unmatched. CDR3 region: CASSRGLAGGETQYF. The CDR3, as DNA: TGTGCCAGCAGCCGGGGACTAGCGGGGGGAGAGACCCAGTACTTC.

The genes are TRBV25-1 and TRBJ1-1; unclear D gene. The germline gives CDR1 MGHDK, CDR2 SYGVNS. This CDR3 spans 11 amino acids. Deletions cut 6 bases from V and 7 bases from J, with 9 bases between. CDR3 sequence reads: CASRDRSEAFF. The CDR3, as DNA: TGTGCCAGCAGGGATCGAAGTGAAGCTTTCTTT.

The table lists this clone with a few counts. CDR3 protein: CASSQDFGLAGGFGEQFF. The CDR3 DNA reads TGTGCCAGCAGCCAAGATTTTGGTCTAGCGGGAGGTTTCGGTGAGCAGTTCTTC. This chain connects TRBV3-1 (or the pseudogene TRBV3-2) to TRBJ2-1; 11 bases are a match to TRBD2. Germline CDR1 and CDR2: LGHDT and YNNKEL (reference sequence). Trimming took 0 bases from V and 9 from J; bases not matched to a gene: 13. This CDR3 has 18 residues.